The 8 T cell receptor beta chains below were found in one sample sequenced in a study of blood T cell repertoires in COVID-19. Clones were sequenced by immunoSEQ multiplex PCR, and TCRdb holds only the in-frame ones, with some missing. The profile covers just over 300,000 clones, with approximately 84% appearing a single time and around 4% taken by the ten largest. Sequencing input: PBMCs or T cells enriched from blood (not recorded which). The receptors here all came from a man under 40 who had recovered from COVID-19.

A remark on this clone: Other DNA sequences from this sample encode an identical CDR3 as well. J is TRBJ2-5 and V is TRBV7-2, with 9 bases aligning to TRBD2. Losses at the gene ends were 3 bases for V and 1 base for J; bases not matched to a gene: 0. The CDR3 is made up of 14 amino acids. Germline V gene data show CDR1 as SGHTA and CDR2 as FQGNSA. The CDR3 DNA follows: TGTGCCAGCAGCTTTAGCGGGGGCCAAGAGACCCAGTACTTC. Translated, it gives CASSFSGGQETQYF.

The count of this clone is one. Other DNA sequences in this sample translate to the same CDR3. The genes are TRBV6-5 and TRBJ2-7, with D perhaps matching TRBD1 (6 bases). Germline CDR1 MNHEY, CDR2 SVGAGI. CDR3 size: 13 residues. Trimming cost V 7 bases and J 1 base, with 11 bases left between them. The CDR3 nucleotides read TGTGCCAGCACTGGGGGCGGTTCCTACGAGCAGTACTTC. Its protein is CASTGGGSYEQYF.

The chain links TRBV12-3 or TRBV12-4 to TRBJ1-2; D is possibly TRBD1 (5 bases). This CDR3 is built from 12 residues. V was pared by 5 bases and J by 8 bases, with 12 bases between. As DNA, the CDR3 is TGTGCCAGCAGTACCAGGGTCGTCGGCTACACCTTC. Encoded protein: CASSTRVVGYTF.

V and J are TRBV6-1 and TRBJ1-1; maybe TRBD1 (5 bases). Trimming left V 2 bases short and J 5 bases short, with 12 bases between. The CDR3 length is 14 residues. Germline CDR1 MNHNS, CDR2 SASEGT. CDR3 in amino acids: CASSERGVWTEAFF. The CDR3 region has the DNA TGTGCCAGCAGTGAACGGGGGGTTTGGACTGAAGCTTTCTTT.

V and J are TRBV5-4 and TRBJ2-7, with 10 bases identical to TRBD2. The germline gives CDR1 SGHNT, CDR2 YYREEE (reference sequence). Trimming cost V 2 bases and J 4 bases; bases outside gene matches: 6. The CDR3 is 15 residues long. The CDR3: CASSLGTSASYEQYF. The CDR3, as DNA: TGTGCCAGCAGCTTAGGGACTAGCGCAAGTTACGAGCAGTACTTC.

This chain connects TRBV10-1 to TRBJ1-4, with 9 nucleotides matching TRBD1. The germline CDR1 and CDR2 sequences are WNHNN and SYGVQD (reference sequence). Unmatched junction bases numbered 6, after V lost 3 bases and J lost 13 bases. The CDR3 consists of 13 residues. The CDR3 DNA sequence: TGCGCCAGCAGTGATTCCGGGACAGGGCGACTGTTTTTT. The encoded protein is CASSDSGTGRLFF.

The chain is built from TRBV5-4 and TRBJ1-2, with D perhaps TRBD1 (6 bases). V was cut by 4 bases and J by 2 bases, with 15 bases left in between. CDR1 is SGHNT, CDR2 YYREEE, per germline (reference sequence). CDR3 length: 15 residues. The CDR3 loop is CASSGTGTLNYGYTF. The DNA for the CDR3 is TGTGCCAGCAGCGGAACCGGGACATTAAACTATGGCTACACCTTC.

The chain employs TRBV7-2 and TRBJ1-6; 9 bases align to TRBD1. J was trimmed by 10 bases and V by 1 base; bases with no gene match: 8. The germline V gene encodes CDR1 SGHTA and CDR2 FQGNSA. CDR3 size: 16 residues. CDR3 region: CASSLVGTGKPSPLHF. The DNA of the CDR3 is TGTGCCAGCAGCTTAGTGGGGACAGGGAAACCGTCACCCCTCCACTTT.